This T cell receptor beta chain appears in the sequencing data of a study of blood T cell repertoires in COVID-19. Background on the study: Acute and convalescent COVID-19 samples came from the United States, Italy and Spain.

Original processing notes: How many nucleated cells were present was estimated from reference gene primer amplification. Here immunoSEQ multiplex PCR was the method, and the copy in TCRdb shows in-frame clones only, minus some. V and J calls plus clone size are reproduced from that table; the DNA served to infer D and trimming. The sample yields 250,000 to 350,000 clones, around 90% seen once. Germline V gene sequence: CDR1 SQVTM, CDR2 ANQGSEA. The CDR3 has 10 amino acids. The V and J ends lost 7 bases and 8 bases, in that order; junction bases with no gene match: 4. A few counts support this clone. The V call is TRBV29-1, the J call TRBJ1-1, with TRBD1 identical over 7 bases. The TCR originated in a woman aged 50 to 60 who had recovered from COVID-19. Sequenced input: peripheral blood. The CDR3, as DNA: TGCAGCGCCTCGACAGGGGAAGCTTTCTTT. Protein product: CSASTGEAFF.